This is a list of T cell receptor beta chains from one sample in a study of cytomegalovirus exposure and HLA in healthy donors. TCRdb keeps only in-frame clones here, not all; method: immunoSEQ multiplex PCR. This sample has 150,000 to 200,000 clones, with approximately 86% found just once. Material: PBMCs. The receptors originated from a woman between 18 and 29 years old in good health and CMV-seronegative. Both conserved end residues are trimmed from each CDR3.

V	J	CDR3
TRBV5-4	TRBJ1-2	ASSLQGNYGYT
TRBV6-1	TRBJ2-2	ASSEGLAGGESGELF
TRBV6-5	TRBJ2-1	ASKTGQGDYNEQF
TRBV6-1	TRBJ1-5	ARSGQGARQPQH
TRBV30	TRBJ2-1	AWRGNRVQQF
TRBV11-3	TRBJ2-7	ARHTAHSYEQY
TRBV6-5	TRBJ1-4	ASSQDISTNEKLF
TRBV13	TRBJ2-1	ASSPPGGGTNEQF
TRBV5-1	TRBJ1-6	ASSLGGKDSPLH
TRBV19	TRBJ1-2	ASTSGIYGYT
TRBV10-3	TRBJ2-7	AISGGRTYEQY
TRBV4-1	TRBJ2-7	ASSQGTGWVGEQY
TRBV18	TRBJ2-6	ASSPSERSHSGANVLT
TRBV6-1	TRBJ1-5	ASSGDGYSSNQPQH
TRBV9	TRBJ1-2	ASSGPGPTGYT
TRBV18	TRBJ1-1	ASSKTRGGAF
TRBV6-4	TRBJ2-3	ASSDRGLRDTQY
TRBV2	TRBJ1-2	ASSETEHSYGYT
TRBV6-5	TRBJ2-7	ASRQGAVNEQY
TRBV9	TRBJ2-7	ASSATQTTYEQY
TRBV19	TRBJ2-2	ASSIWGHPANTGELF
TRBV5-1	TRBJ2-3	ASSLGLAGEYLVEDTQY
TRBV4-3	TRBJ1-2	ASSQGRDREGYGYT
TRBV4-3	TRBJ1-2	ASSLQTGGRANYGYT
TRBV6-5	TRBJ2-3	ASSYPGTDTQY
TRBV19	TRBJ2-2	ASSYSGGTNTGELF
TRBV29-1	TRBJ2-1	SVAPGGSSYNEQF
TRBV5-1	TRBJ1-2	ASSLAINYGYT
TRBV7-8	TRBJ2-1	ASSWSGSSYNEQF
TRBV5-1	TRBJ2-6	ASSLGQGSGANVLT
TRBV5-1	TRBJ1-1	ASSLQGDTEAF
TRBV19	TRBJ1-2	ASSIIGGSHYGYT
TRBV7-2	TRBJ2-7	ASSAQGTGSYEQY
TRBV7-9	TRBJ1-4	ASSPSSRWEKLF
TRBV7-9	TRBJ2-7	ASSARQGNSYEQY
TRBV19	TRBJ2-7	ASSPLGASGGYEQY
TRBV7-2	TRBJ1-5	ASSLASGTGYNQPQH
TRBV2	TRBJ2-7	ASSEALRSYEQY
TRBV12-5	TRBJ1-1	ASGLTRDKNTEAF
TRBV5-1	TRBJ1-2	ASSRTGETEGYT
TRBV7-2	TRBJ2-7	ASSVRLAGVGEQY
TRBV2	TRBJ1-2	ASRRDRGRENGYT
TRBV5-1	TRBJ2-5	ASSYIRITGTSGQETQY
TRBV27	TRBJ1-5	ASRDTGLGSNQPQH
TRBV4-3	TRBJ2-7	ASSQSLGSGAYEQY
TRBV5-1	TRBJ2-1	ASSPTGGNEQF
TRBV19	TRBJ2-3	ATKRLAGETDTQY
TRBV7-9	TRBJ1-2	ASSFSGYGYT
TRBV5-1	TRBJ1-2	ASSLQGSDGYT
TRBV7-9	TRBJ2-5	ASSLDREKETQY
TRBV4-3	TRBJ1-5	ASSQVWPGQKDQPQH
TRBV11-1	TRBJ2-1	ASSYDRYSYNEQF
TRBV12-5	TRBJ2-3	ASGLVGAAFVTDTQY
TRBV9	TRBJ2-1	ASSAFWTGTGGHNEQF